The rows below give T cell receptor beta chains drawn from one sample of a study of OX40 agonist ivuxolimab in advanced cancers. Produced via immunoSEQ multiplex PCR; TCRdb's table is partial and in-frame only. The sample shows over 35,000 clones, more than 75% of them seen only once. Here the sequenced sample was CD4+ or CD8+ T cells sorted from blood, taken in a trial of the OX40 agonist ivuxolimab. These receptor sequences come from an adult with an advanced solid tumor such as melanoma, head and neck, liver or kidney cancer. Each CDR3 is given with its conserved first and last residue. Each record gives: V gene, clone size, J gene, D gene, CDR3 DNA, CDR3 protein. A D gene is named only where the DNA matches it firmly. Clone size is given for some rows only: seen once, a few or many times, or a class if the clone is expanded.

>TRBV2|.|TRBJ1-3|.
TGTGCCAGCAGTGGGGGGGTACTATCTGGAAACACCATATATTTT
CASSGGVLSGNTIYF
>TRBV6-5|.|TRBJ2-2|TRBD1
TGTGCCAGCAGCCCCCCGACAGGGAAAACCGGGGAGCTGTTTTTT
CASSPPTGKTGELFF
>TRBV29-1|.|TRBJ2-1|.
TGCAGCGTTGCCCGAACTACTAAGTCGGGTGAGCAGTTCTTC
CSVARTTKSGEQFF
>TRBV5-6|.|TRBJ2-1|.
TGTGCCAGCAGCTTTAGGGACAATGAGCAGTTCTTC
CASSFRDNEQFF
>TRBV29-1|once|TRBJ2-3|.
TGCAGCGTTGCTGCGGGAAAATTATCAGATACGCAGTATTTT
CSVAAGKLSDTQYF
>TRBV4-1|.|TRBJ2-2|.
TGCGCCAGCGAGACGTCAGGGATCGAGAACACCGGGGAGCTGTTTTTT
CASETSGIENTGELFF
>TRBV19|.|TRBJ1-6|.
TGTGCCAGTAGTCGGGGGGCAGGCTCCTATAATTCACCCCTCCACTTT
CASSRGAGSYNSPLHF
>TRBV6-1|.|TRBJ2-5|.
TGTGCCAGCTATACCACCTCGGCGGGGGCAGAGACCCAGTACTTC
CASYTTSAGAETQYF
>TRBV7-3|once|TRBJ2-5|TRBD2
TGTGCCAGCAGCTCCAGCCCTAGCGGGGAGGGGGAGACCCAGTACTTC
CASSSSPSGEGETQYF
>TRBV12-5|.|TRBJ2-7|TRBD1
TGTGCTAGTGGTTTGGGGGAGACAGGGAACTACGAGCAGTACTTC
CASGLGETGNYEQYF
>TRBV10-1|.|TRBJ2-2|.
TGCGCCAGCAGTGATTTAGTAGGAAACACCGGGGAGCTGTTTTTT
CASSDLVGNTGELFF
>TRBV4-2|.|TRBJ2-7|.
TGTGCCAGCAGCCATCAGTCCGGCTCCTACGAGCAGTACTTC
CASSHQSGSYEQYF
>TRBV11-2|.|TRBJ1-2|.
TGTGCCAGCAGCTTAATTGCTTCAGGGGCCTATGGCTACACCTTC
CASSLIASGAYGYTF
>TRBV13|.|TRBJ2-7|TRBD2
TGTGCCAGCAGCATCACCGGACTAGCGGGGGGCTACGAGCAGTACTTC
CASSITGLAGGYEQYF
>TRBV9|.|TRBJ1-5|.
TGTGCCAGCAGCGTAATGGACAATCAGCCCCAGCATTTT
CASSVMDNQPQHF